This TCR beta chain was recovered during a study of cytomegalovirus exposure and HLA in healthy donors. The overall study: Earlier findings included roughly 120 million unique TCR beta sequences obtained from about 179 million T cells. Around 85 million unique TCR sequences came from HLA-typed donors in an early release. Study observations and caveats: A later analysis found TCR association rates differed by HLA locus, highest for DRB1 and lowest for HLA-C. It was confirmed in vitro that three of the CMV-associated chains were specific for CMV antigens.

Concerning this clone: Its matching antigen is unknown.

Trimming left V 0 bases short and J 8 bases short, with 16 bases between. CDR3 length: 15 residues. From germline, CDR1 is MGHRA and CDR2 YSYEKL. 60 Vbeta and 13 Jbeta primers were used in PCR. Profiled with immunoSEQ multiplex PCR; TCRdb holds only in-frame clones, not every one. The sample shows about 130,000 clones, and 1% sits with its ten largest clones. The chain recombines TRBV4-1 with TRBJ1-2, with D perhaps matching TRBD1 (5 bases). The sequence derives from a young man in good health and CMV-seronegative. The source material was PBMCs. The CDR3 DNA sequence: TGCGCCAGCAGCCAAGATCGAAGGGGAGGAGGAGGCTACACCTTC. Protein sequence: CASSQDRRGGGGYTF.